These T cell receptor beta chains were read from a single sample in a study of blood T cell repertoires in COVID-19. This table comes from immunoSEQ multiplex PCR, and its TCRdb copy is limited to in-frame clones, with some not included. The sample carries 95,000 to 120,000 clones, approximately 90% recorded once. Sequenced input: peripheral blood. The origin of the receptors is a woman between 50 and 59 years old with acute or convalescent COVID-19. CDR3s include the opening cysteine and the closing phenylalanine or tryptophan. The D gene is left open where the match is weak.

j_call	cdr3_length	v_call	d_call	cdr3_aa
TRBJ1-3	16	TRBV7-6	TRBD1	CASSRQGLSSGNTIYF
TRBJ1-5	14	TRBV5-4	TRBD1	CASSSGTDNQPQHF
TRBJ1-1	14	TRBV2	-	CASSEALGDTEAFF
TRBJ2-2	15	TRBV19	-	CASSILPGQPGELFF
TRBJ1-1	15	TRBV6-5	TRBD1	CASSWNRGQGTEAFF
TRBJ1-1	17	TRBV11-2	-	CASSLDPRGTSWTEAFF
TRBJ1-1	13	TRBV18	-	CASSEDMNTEAFF
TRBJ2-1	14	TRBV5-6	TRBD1	CASSFTGVPPEQFF
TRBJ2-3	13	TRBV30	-	CASDFASTDTQYF
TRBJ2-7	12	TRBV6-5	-	CASCNPTGEQYF
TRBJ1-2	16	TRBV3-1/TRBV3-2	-	CASSQDLTGGIYGYTF
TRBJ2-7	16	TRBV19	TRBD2	CASSPRLAGDFYEQYF
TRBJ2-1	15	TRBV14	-	CASSHRGPPYNEQFF
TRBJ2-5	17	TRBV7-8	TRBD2	CASSLTVGSGRYGTQYF
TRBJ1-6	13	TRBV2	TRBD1	CASSTGVNSPLHF
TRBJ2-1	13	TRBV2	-	CASTTEGGNEQFF
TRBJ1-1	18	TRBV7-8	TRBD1	CASSLEYRTGGLNTEAFF
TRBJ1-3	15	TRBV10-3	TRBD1	CAISVSRGPGNTIYF
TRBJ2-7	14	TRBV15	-	CATSFRDSTYEQYF
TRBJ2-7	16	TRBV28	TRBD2	CASSWELAGVAGEQYF
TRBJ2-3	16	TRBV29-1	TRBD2	CSVQLGLAGGQDTQYF
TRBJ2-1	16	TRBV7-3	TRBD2	CASSLTGGGAQNEQFF
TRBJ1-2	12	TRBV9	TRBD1	CASSGDRDGYTF
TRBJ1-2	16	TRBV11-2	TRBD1	CASSSGDRPFGYGYTF
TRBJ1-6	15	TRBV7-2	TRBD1	CASSLDRGGNSPLHF
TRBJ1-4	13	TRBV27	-	CASSLVPGEKLFF
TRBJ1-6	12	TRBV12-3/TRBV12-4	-	CASSFSGSPLHF
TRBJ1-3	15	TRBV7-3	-	CASSLRGGSGNTIYF
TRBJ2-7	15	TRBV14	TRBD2	CASSHPTGLYYEQYF
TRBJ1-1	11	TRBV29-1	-	CSVGGVTEAFF
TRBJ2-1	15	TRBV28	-	CASSLTGSSYNEQFF
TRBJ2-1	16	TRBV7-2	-	CASSLIPGQSFHEQFF
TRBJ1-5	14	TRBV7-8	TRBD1	CASSKGTADQPQHF
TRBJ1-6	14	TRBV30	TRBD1	CAWTGQGKHSPLHF
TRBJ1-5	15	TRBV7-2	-	CASSSRIAGNQPQHF
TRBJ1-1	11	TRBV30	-	CAWTVDSKAFF
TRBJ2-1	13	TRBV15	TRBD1	CATSTGQGGEQFF